This entry describes one TCR beta chain. There is no known antigen for this receptor. One base away there is no much larger clone; base qualities are not given. The data are from a study of T cell responses to AZD1222 COVID-19 vaccine (dated by TCRdb to the early 2020s). Regarding the study in general: AZD1222 recipients whose second dose came at about 4 weeks and those whose second dose came at about 12 weeks were combined into one group, since spike-specific TCR depth and breadth did not differ between the two schedules. TCR sequencing was performed for some 250 trial participants, of whom roughly 200 were given two doses of AZD1222 and 26 were given two doses of MenACWY control vaccine. Trial participants were enrolled by age into subgroups of 18-55, 56-69 and 70-plus years, and roughly 150, 30 and 60 TCR-sequenced participants, respectively, were included in these subgroups. Summary of the overall study and its limitations: Participants were mostly white British, with more females than males. The authors suggested clonal diversity may have been underestimated. The whole spike protein was spanned by vaccine-associated CD4 TCRs, and dominant responses were seen in regions 160-218 and 743-854. After two AZD1222 doses, both the breadth and the depth of spike-specific TCRs were significantly higher than at day 0 and than in MenACWY recipients. The 56-69-year group was small, and its depth increase did not reach significance, likely because of low power. Because no samples from the day 14 peak response were available, repertoires could be characterized only after the peak T cell response. Conclusions about previously exposed vaccinees were limited because only a handful of AZD1222 recipients were SARS-CoV-2 seropositive at baseline. Reportedly, close to half of the unique spike-specific TCRs recognized epitopes lying outside the regions that are mutated in the B.1.351 and B.1.1.7 variants.

The CDR3 numbers 13 residues from cysteine through phenylalanine. The only DNA kept is the CDR3, 39 bases in frame from the first base. Trimming takes 8 bases from V and 3 bases from J, and the germline ends sit 10 bases apart. CDR1 and CDR2 are read off the germline V gene (reference sequence) as MNHEY and SMNVEV. What this sample's time point label stands for: baseline before first vaccination. Samples from vaccinated people were obtained from the UK trials COV001 and COV002, which included a single-blind randomized controlled phase 2/3 trial of AZD1222 (ChAdOx1 nCoV-19) in healthy adults. For TCRbeta chain sequencing, PBMC samples from trial participants were taken at day 0 and at day 28 after the second dose. The CDR3 regions of human TCRbeta chains were analyzed by immunosequencing. Per the authors' processing: TCRs in the repertoires were matched against a reference library of SARS-CoV-2-specific TCRs that had been generated with the MIRA antigen-specificity platform. Breadth was defined as the fraction of unique TCRs that were SARS-CoV-2-associated. Depth was defined as the fraction of total T cells that were SARS-CoV-2-associated. Each spike-specific TCR was assigned to its reactive spike region and to a CD4 or CD8 class using the MIRA data. Log10-transformed breadth and depth values were compared by one-way ANOVA with Sidak's multiple comparisons tests. TCRdb holds this immuneACCESS table with in-frame rearrangements only. Some clones are missing; in checked studies, unresolved V genes explain under half, and the rest has no known cause. That table furnishes V, J and clone size, whereas the DNA furnished D and trimming. The sample data list 180,000 or so clones, and 94% of these were observed just once. Approximately 0.6% of the sample comes from the top ten.

Recombination connected TRBV27 to TRBJ2-2; the D gene lacks a confident call. The specimen was peripheral blood, collected on day 0 of AZD1222 vaccination. This receptor was obtained from an adult in good health. The CDR3 amino acid sequence is: CASGDTYTGELFF. The DNA sequence follows: TGTGCCAGCGGAGACACCTACACCGGGGAGCTGTTTTTT.